The sequence of this TCR beta chain was determined in a study of blood T cells in healthy people across ages. In its sample, this clonotype was seen a few times. CDR3 size: 16 residues. V was cut by 6 bases and J by 7 bases, with 19 bases left in between. Germline CDR1 and CDR2: MNHEY and SMNVEV (reference sequence). It was with a sample-barcoded 5' primer and a J-beta primer mix that a second PCR of about 6 to 11 cycles was run. TCRdb recomputed calls from the 5' RACE reads with MiXCR, one row per CDR3 protein. The sample has 1.4 million to 1.5 million distinct CDR3 sequences, approximately 42% seen once.

The source material was blood. The chain carries TRBV27 and TRBJ1-6, with D tentatively TRBD1 (5 bases). The receptor comes from a woman between 18 and 29 years old in good health. CDR3: CASSFRGGAGNSPLHF. The CDR3 bases are TGTGCCAGCAGCTTTAGGGGAGGGGCGGGAAATTCACCCCTCCACTTT.